The clone carrying this TCR beta chain was detected ten times or more. Its antigen is currently unknown. This entry is derived from a study of T cell repertoires in cytomegalovirus infection. Overall study context: Public TCR beta signatures were indicative of both CMV infection and a matching HLA type. Overall study results and limits: Public TCR beta family frequency separated CMV-and-HLA carriers, including in an independent cohort. HLA-C-restricted CMV-specific TCR beta clonotypes prevailed in the ex vivo response.

TCRdb recomputed calls from the reads with MiXCR, one row per CDR3 protein. The sample lists around 440,000 distinct CDR3 sequences, over 9% seen once, with roughly 10% in the top ten. V was pared by 2 bases and J by 6 bases, with 13 bases between. The CDR3 loop spans 14 amino acids. Sequenced sample: PBMCs. This chain connects TRBV12-3 or TRBV12-4 to TRBJ1-2; D gene uncertain. This receptor was identified in a human donor in good health (CMV status not recorded). Some clones in this sample may be carry-over from other donors' samples. CDR3 DNA sequence: TGTGCCAGCAGTTTAAGGCGGGGTATCAATGGCTACACCTTC. Translation: CASSLRRGINGYTF.